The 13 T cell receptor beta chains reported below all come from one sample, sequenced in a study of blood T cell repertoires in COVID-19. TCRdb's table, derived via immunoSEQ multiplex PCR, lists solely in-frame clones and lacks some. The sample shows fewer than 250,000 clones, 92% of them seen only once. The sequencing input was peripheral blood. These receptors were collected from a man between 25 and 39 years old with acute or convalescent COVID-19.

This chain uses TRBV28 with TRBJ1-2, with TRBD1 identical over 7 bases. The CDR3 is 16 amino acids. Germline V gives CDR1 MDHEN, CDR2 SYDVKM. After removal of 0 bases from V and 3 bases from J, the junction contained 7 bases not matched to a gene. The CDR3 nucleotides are TGTGCCAGCAGTTTATGGGTCGACAGGGCGGACTATGGCTACACCTTC. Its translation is CASSLWVDRADYGYTF.

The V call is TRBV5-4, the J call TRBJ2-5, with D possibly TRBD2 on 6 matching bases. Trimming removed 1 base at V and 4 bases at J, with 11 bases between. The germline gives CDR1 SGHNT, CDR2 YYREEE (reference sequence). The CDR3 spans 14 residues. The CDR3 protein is CASSLPGVGETQYF. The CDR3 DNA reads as TGTGCCAGCAGCTTGCCGGGAGTGGGAGAGACCCAGTACTTC.

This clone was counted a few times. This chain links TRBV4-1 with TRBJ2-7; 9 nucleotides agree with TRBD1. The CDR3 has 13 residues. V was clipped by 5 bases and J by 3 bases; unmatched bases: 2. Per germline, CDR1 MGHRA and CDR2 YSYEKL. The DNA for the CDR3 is TGCGCCAGCAGCAGACAGGGGGGCTACGAGCAGTACTTC. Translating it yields CASSRQGGYEQYF.

The CDR3 region is CASSRAWDEKLFF. The CDR3, as DNA: TGTGCCAGTAGCAGGGCATGGGATGAAAAACTGTTTTTT. V and J are TRBV19 and TRBJ1-4; maybe TRBD1 (5 bases). Germline CDR1 LNHDA, CDR2 SQIVND (reference sequence). The ends were cut back, 6 bases at V and 6 bases at J, with 11 bases in the middle. This CDR3 is 13 amino acids long. The complete variable domain, with remaining parts taken from reference TRBV19 and TRBJ1-4, reads DGGITQSPKYLFRKEGQNVTLSCEQNLNHDAMYWYRQDPGQGLRLIYYSQIVNDFQKGDIAEGYSVSREKKESFPLTVTSAQKNPTAFYLCASSRAWDEKLFFGSGTQLSVL.

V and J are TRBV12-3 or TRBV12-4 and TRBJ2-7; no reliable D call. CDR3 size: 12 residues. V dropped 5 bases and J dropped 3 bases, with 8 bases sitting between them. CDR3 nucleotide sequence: TGTGCCAGCAGTGTCGGTGGCTACGAGCAGTACTTC. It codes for CASSVGGYEQYF.

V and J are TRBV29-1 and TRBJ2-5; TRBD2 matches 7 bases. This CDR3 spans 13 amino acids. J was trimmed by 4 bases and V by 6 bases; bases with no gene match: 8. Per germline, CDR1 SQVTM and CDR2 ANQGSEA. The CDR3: CSVERTGGETQYF. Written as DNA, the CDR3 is TGCAGCGTCGAACGGACGGGGGGAGAGACCCAGTACTTC.

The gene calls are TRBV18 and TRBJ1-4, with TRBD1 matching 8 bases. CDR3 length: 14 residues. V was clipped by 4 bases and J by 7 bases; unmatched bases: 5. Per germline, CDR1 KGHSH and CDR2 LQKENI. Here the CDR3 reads CASSLKQGGEKLFF. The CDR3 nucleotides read TGTGCCAGCTCACTCAAACAGGGGGGTGAAAAACTGTTTTTT.

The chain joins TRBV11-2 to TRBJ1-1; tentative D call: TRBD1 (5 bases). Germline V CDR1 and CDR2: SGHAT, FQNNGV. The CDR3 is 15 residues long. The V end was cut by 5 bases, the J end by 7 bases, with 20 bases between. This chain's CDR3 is CASSSLEGSRGEAFF. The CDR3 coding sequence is TGTGCCAGCAGCAGTCTGGAGGGGTCTCGGGGTGAAGCTTTCTTT.

In nucleotides, the CDR3 is TGCGCCAGCAGCGGTCGTAGTGGGCTGGGCGAAAAACTGTTTTTT. Translated: CASSGRSGLGEKLFF. V and J are TRBV5-1 and TRBJ1-4; D remains unclear. V was shortened by 4 bases and J by 8 bases, with 18 bases between the two germline ends. Germline V gene data show CDR1 as SGHRS and CDR2 as YFSETQ. This CDR3 has 15 residues. Full variable domain (rest looked up from reference TRBV5-1 and TRBJ1-4): KAGVTQTPRYLIKTRGQQVTLSCSPISGHRSVSWYQQTPGQGLQFLFEYFSETQRNKGNFPGRFSGRQFSNSRSEMNVSTLELGDSALYLCASSGRSGLGEKLFFGSGTQLSVL.

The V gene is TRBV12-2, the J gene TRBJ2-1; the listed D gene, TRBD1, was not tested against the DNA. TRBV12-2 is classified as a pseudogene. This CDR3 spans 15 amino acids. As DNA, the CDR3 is TGTGCAAGTCGGCTCCCCACCCCCTCCCAGGGTGAGCAGTTCTTC. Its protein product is CASRLPTPSQGEQFF.

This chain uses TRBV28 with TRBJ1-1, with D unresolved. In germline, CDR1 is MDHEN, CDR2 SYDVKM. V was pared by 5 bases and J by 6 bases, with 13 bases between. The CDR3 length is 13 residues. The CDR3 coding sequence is TGTGCCAGCAGTCTGGAGGCGCGGCCTGAAGCTTTCTTT. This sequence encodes CASSLEARPEAFF.

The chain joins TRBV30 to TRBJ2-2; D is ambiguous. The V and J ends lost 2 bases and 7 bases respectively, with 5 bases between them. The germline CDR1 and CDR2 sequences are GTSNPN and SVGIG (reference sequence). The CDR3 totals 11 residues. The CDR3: CAWSSVGELFF. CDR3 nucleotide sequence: TGTGCCTGGAGTTCGGTCGGGGAGCTGTTTTTT. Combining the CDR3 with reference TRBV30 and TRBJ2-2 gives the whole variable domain SQTIHQWPATLVQPVGSPLSLECTVEGTSNPNLYWYRQAAGRGLQLLFYSVGIGQISSEVPQNLSASRPQDRQFILSSKKLLLSDSGFYLCAWSSVGELFFGEGSRLTVL.

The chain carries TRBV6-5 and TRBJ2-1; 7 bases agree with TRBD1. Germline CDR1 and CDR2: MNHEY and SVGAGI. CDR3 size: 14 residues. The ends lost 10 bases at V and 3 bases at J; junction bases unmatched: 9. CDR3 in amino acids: CAIRSGTDYNEQFF. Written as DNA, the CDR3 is TGTGCCATCAGGTCCGGGACAGACTACAATGAGCAGTTCTTC.